The 27 T cell receptor beta chains reported below all come from one sample, sequenced in a study of CD8+CD57+ T cells in acquired aplastic anemia. TCR beta VDJ and CDR3 profiles were obtained from a genomic DNA template. Via MiXCR, TCRdb re-called the reads, giving one row per CDR3 protein. The data contain 150,000 to 200,000 distinct CDR3 sequences, 50% to 75% of them singletons. The specimen was sorted CD4+, CD8+, or CD8+CD57+ T cells (not recorded which) from PBMCs. These receptor sequences come from a human donor with severe aplastic anemia or a healthy control (not recorded which).

The chain combines TRBV7-9 with TRBJ2-3; 9 bases agree with TRBD2. This CDR3 contains 15 residues. Germline assignment: CDR1 SEHNR and CDR2 FQNEAQ (reference sequence). With 3 bases clipped from V and 4 bases from J, the junction kept 5 bases outside the gene matches. CDR3 amino acids: CASSLRAGGPDTQYF. As DNA, the CDR3 is TGTGCCAGCAGCTTGCGAGCGGGGGGCCCAGATACGCAGTATTTT.

Only one count was recorded for this clonotype. Germline and junction disagree at one end, which may indicate a read error. The J gene is TRBJ2-7, the V gene TRBV29-1, with D perhaps given as TRBD1 or TRBD2 (7 bases each). CDR3 length: 13 residues. CDR1 and CDR2 from the germline V gene are SQVTM and ANQGSEA. The CDR3 DNA sequence: TGCAGCGTTTGGGGCACAGGGGACTACGAGCAGGACTTC. It yields the protein CSVWGTGDYEQDF.

The V call is TRBV5-1, the J call TRBJ2-3, with D hard to call. Germline CDR1 is SGHRS and CDR2 is YFSETQ. The V end was cut by 4 bases, the J end by 1 base, with 16 bases between. This CDR3 is 16 amino acids long. This CDR3 is CASSPSDPSRTDTQYF. In DNA form, the CDR3 reads TGCGCCAGCAGCCCTTCGGACCCAAGCCGCACAGATACGCAGTATTTT.

J is TRBJ2-2 and V is TRBV12-3 or TRBV12-4; TRBD1 aligns across 7 bases. This CDR3 is built from 13 residues. V gave up 6 bases and J gave up 6 bases; unmatched junction bases: 4. The CDR3 is CASRWDSPGELFF. DNA for the CDR3: TGTGCCAGCAGATGGGACAGTCCCGGGGAGCTGTTTTTT.

This clonotype was seen a handful of times. The V and J genes are TRBV20-1 and TRBJ2-7; tentatively, D is TRBD1 (6 bases). V lost 4 bases and J lost 3, with 16 bases in between. The CDR3 length is 14 residues. From germline, CDR1 is DFQATT and CDR2 SNEGSKA (reference sequence). The CDR3, as DNA: TGCAGTGCTACGCCCCGGGGACAAAGCTACGAGCAGTACTTC. Amino acids: CSATPRGQSYEQYF.

The genes are TRBV11-2 and TRBJ1-1; no clear D gene. The CDR3 extends over 16 amino acids. Per the germline V gene, CDR1 is SGHAT and CDR2 is FQNNGV. V shed 2 bases and J shed 3 bases, with 16 bases lying between them. The CDR3 DNA sequence: TGTGCCAGCAGCTTAAACGGCCAGTTTTCGGACACTGAAGCTTTCTTT. As protein: CASSLNGQFSDTEAFF.

This chain links TRBV7-8 with TRBJ2-5; D is unclear. The germline V and J ends were trimmed by 5 bases and 0 bases, with 10 bases remaining between them. The CDR3 runs 14 residues. Germline CDR1 is SGHVS and CDR2 is FQNEAQ. The CDR3 nucleotides are TGTGCCAGCAGCCCAGACACGTACCAAGAGACCCAGTACTTC. Amino acids: CASSPDTYQETQYF.

This clonotype was observed a handful of times. The rearrangement joins TRBV7-8 to TRBJ2-7; 7 bases match TRBD1. Germline V lookup: CDR1 SGHVS, CDR2 FQNEAQ. The junction had 7 bases not matched to a gene; V was cut back by 5 bases and J by 0 bases. The CDR3 extends over 15 amino acids. CDR3 in amino acids: CASSMPGQRSYEQYF. In DNA form, the CDR3 reads TGTGCCAGCAGCATGCCGGGACAGCGCTCCTACGAGCAGTACTTC. Full variable domain (outside the CDR3, taken from reference TRBV7-8 and TRBJ2-7): GAGVSQSPRYKVAKRGQDVALRCDPISGHVSLFWYQQALGQGPEFLTYFQNEAQLDKSGLPSDRFFAERPEGSVSTLKIQRTQQEDSAVYLCASSMPGQRSYEQYFGPGTRLTVT.

This sequence joins TRBV10-3 and TRBJ2-1; unclear D gene. The V end was cut by 2 bases, the J end by 5 bases, with 7 bases between. The CDR3 runs to 13 residues. Germline CDR1 is ENHRY and CDR2 is SYGVKD. The CDR3 sequence is CAISEGEHNEQFF. Written as DNA, the CDR3 is TGTGCCATCAGTGAGGGAGAGCACAATGAGCAGTTCTTC.

Turning to this clonotype: Germline and junction disagree at one end, which may indicate a read error. The chain has TRBV7-7 and TRBJ2-7; 9 bases are a match to TRBD2. The germline V gene has CDR1 SSHAT and CDR2 FNYEAQ (reference sequence). The CDR3 is made up of 14 amino acids. The CDR3 loop reads CASSLAGYTYEQYF. As DNA, the CDR3 is TGTGCCAGCAGCCTAGCGGGGTACACCTACGAGCAGTACTTC. Using reference TRBV7-7 and TRBJ2-7 for the parts outside the CDR3, the full variable domain is GAGVSQSPRYKVTKRGQDVTLRCDPISSHATLYWYQQALGQGPEFLTYFNYEAQPDKSGLPSDRFSAERPEGSISTLTIQRTEQRDSAMYRCASSLAGYTYEQYFGPGTRLTVT.

This clonotype was counted ten times or more. The chain uses TRBV19 and TRBJ1-2, with D unresolved. V lost 5 bases to trimming and J lost 4 bases, with 8 bases between them. Germline assignment: CDR1 LNHDA and CDR2 SQIVND (reference sequence). This CDR3 is 12 amino acids long. CDR3 amino acids: CASSSSPYGYTF. CDR3 DNA sequence: TGTGCCAGTAGTTCCTCACCCTATGGCTACACCTTC.

This clonotype was counted a few times. The chain recombines TRBV15 with TRBJ2-1, with TRBD1 identical over 7 bases. This CDR3 has 14 amino acids. The germline CDR1 and CDR2 sequences are LNHNV and YYDKDF (reference sequence). V gave up 2 bases and J gave up 3 bases; unmatched junction bases: 1. The CDR3 protein is CATSRRQGYNEQFF. The DNA for the CDR3 is TGTGCCACCAGCAGAAGACAGGGCTACAATGAGCAGTTCTTC.

Comments on this clonotype: A much larger clone sits a single nucleotide away, making a read error possible. V and J are TRBV2 and TRBJ1-1, with D uncertain. The CDR3 loop spans 13 amino acids. Germline V gene sequence: CDR1 SNHLY, CDR2 FYNNEI. The V gene lost 2 bases and the J gene lost 1 base, with 5 bases spanning the gap. The CDR3 reads CASSEQPNTEAFF. The CDR3 DNA reads as TGTGCCAGCAGTGAACAGCCGAACACTGAAGCTTTCTTT.

This clonotype was observed a few times. This chain uses TRBV5-6 with TRBJ2-3; perhaps D is TRBD1 or TRBD2 (6 bases each). With 0 bases removed from V and 13 bases from J, the gap between germline ends came to 9 bases. The CDR3 is made up of 11 amino acids. Germline V gives CDR1 SGHDT, CDR2 YYEEEE. The CDR3 loop reads CASSLAGEEYF. As DNA, the CDR3 is TGTGCCAGCAGCTTGGCAGGGGAGGAGTATTTT.

The chain uses TRBV20-1 and TRBJ2-3; 8 positions match TRBD2. CDR3 length: 12 amino acids. Unmatched junction bases numbered 6, after V lost 8 bases and J lost 5 bases. Germline lookup yields CDR1 DFQATT and CDR2 SNEGSKA (reference sequence). The CDR3 region is CSPRGGKDTQYF. DNA for the CDR3: TGCAGTCCCCGGGGGGGCAAAGATACGCAGTATTTT.

The chain uses TRBV5-1 and TRBJ1-6; no firm D call. Trimming shortened V by 4 bases and J by 0 bases, and 11 bases separated the two germline ends. The length of the CDR3 is 16 residues. CDR1 and CDR2 from the germline V gene are SGHRS and YFSETQ. In DNA, the CDR3 is TGCGCCAGCAGCCCCGCAATGTCCTCCTATAATTCACCCCTCCACTTT. This translates into CASSPAMSSYNSPLHF.

A few counts support this clonotype. The rearrangement links TRBV29-1 to TRBJ2-5, with D perhaps matching TRBD2 (5 bases). The germline CDR1 and CDR2 sequences are SQVTM and ANQGSEA. This CDR3 has 14 amino acids. Deletions cut 3 bases from V and 1 base from J, with 12 bases between. CDR3 sequence: CSVDPSSFQETQYF. CDR3 nucleotide sequence: TGCAGCGTTGACCCTAGCAGCTTCCAAGAGACCCAGTACTTC.

This sequence joins TRBV24-1 and TRBJ2-1; the D gene is possibly TRBD2 (6 bases). CDR1 and CDR2 (germline): KGHDR, SFDVKD. V lost 11 bases, J lost 1 base, and 11 bases lay in between. This CDR3 is 13 amino acids long. The CDR3 DNA reads as TGTGCCAGCGGGACTCCTTCCTACAATGAGCAGTTCTTC. This codes for CASGTPSYNEQFF.

CDR3: CASSPGHSGGPLHF. CDR3 coding DNA: TGTGCCAGCAGCCCAGGCCATTCAGGTGGGCCCCTCCACTTT. The V gene is TRBV14, the J gene TRBJ1-6, with D uncertain. V lost 4 bases to trimming and J lost 13 bases, with 17 bases between them. This CDR3 contains 14 residues. The germline V gene encodes CDR1 SGHDN and CDR2 FVKESK.

This clonotype was recorded at least ten times. V gene TRBV10-1 combines with J gene TRBJ2-1; TRBD1 agrees at 9 bases. CDR1 is WNHNN, CDR2 SYGVQD, per germline (reference sequence). The CDR3 runs 15 residues. After removal of 6 bases from V and 4 bases from J, the junction contained 7 bases not matched to a gene. The DNA for the CDR3 is TGCGCCAGCAGCCAACGGGACAGGGTTTACAATGAGCAGTTCTTC. This sequence encodes CASSQRDRVYNEQFF.

CDR3 loop: CASSLSQGIYEQYF. CDR3 nucleotide sequence: TGTGCCAGCAGTTTATCACAGGGGATCTACGAGCAGTACTTC. This sequence joins TRBV7-8 and TRBJ2-7, with 7 bases lining up with TRBD1. The germline CDR1 and CDR2 sequences are SGHVS and FQNEAQ. Losses at the gene ends were 6 bases for V and 3 bases for J; bases not matched to a gene: 8. This CDR3 has 14 residues.

Only one count was recorded for this clonotype. V usage is TRBV7-9 and J usage is TRBJ2-2; D may be TRBD2 (6 bases). Germline V gives CDR1 SEHNR, CDR2 FQNEAQ (reference sequence). V was trimmed by 1 base and J by 5 bases, leaving 14 bases between them. The CDR3 runs to 16 residues. The chain's CDR3 is CASSLGAGSGTGELFF. The CDR3, as DNA: TGTGCCAGCAGCTTAGGGGCGGGGTCTGGAACCGGGGAGCTGTTTTTT.

This rearrangement joins TRBV20-1 to TRBJ2-7; 8 bases line up with TRBD2. Germline-derived CDR1 and CDR2 are DFQATT and SNEGSKA (reference sequence). The CDR3 runs to 12 residues. Germline trimming cut 4 bases from V and 4 bases from J; bases unmatched to any gene: 3. The DNA for the CDR3 is TGCAGTGCTAAGAAGCGGGGGTACGAGCAGTACTTC. This gives the protein CSAKKRGYEQYF.

Written as DNA, the CDR3 is TGTGCCACCAGCACAAGGCCGGGACTAACAGATACGCAGTATTTT. Its protein product is CATSTRPGLTDTQYF. The gene calls are TRBV15 and TRBJ2-3, with TRBD2 identical over 7 bases. V shed 4 bases and J 3 bases; nucleotides not matched to a gene: 7. The CDR3 has 15 amino acids. Germline V gene data show CDR1 as LNHNV and CDR2 as YYDKDF (reference sequence). The full variable domain, completed using reference TRBV15 and TRBJ2-3, is DAMVIQNPRYQVTQFGKPVTLSCSQTLNHNVMYWYQQKSSQAPKLLFHYYDKDFNNEADTPDNFQSRRPNTSFCFLDIRSPGLGDTAMYLCATSTRPGLTDTQYFGPGTRLTVL.

This clonotype was observed a single time. The genes are TRBV20-1 and TRBJ2-5, with D possibly being TRBD2 (7 bases). From germline, CDR1 is DFQATT and CDR2 SNEGSKA (reference sequence). V shed 2 bases and J shed 5 bases, with 9 bases lying between them. The CDR3 is made up of 12 amino acids. The chain's CDR3 is CSARPGGETQYF. CDR3 DNA sequence: TGCAGTGCTAGACCGGGGGGCGAGACCCAGTACTTC.

The chain employs TRBV7-9 and TRBJ1-2, with D tentatively TRBD1 (5 bases). Germline CDR1 is SEHNR and CDR2 is FQNEAQ (reference sequence). V lost 3 bases and J 6 bases, leaving 14 bases between the germline ends. The CDR3 runs 14 residues. This CDR3 reads CASSFFDRNHGYTF. The CDR3 nucleotides read TGTGCCAGCAGCTTTTTCGACAGAAACCATGGCTACACCTTC.

V gene TRBV12-3 or TRBV12-4 combines with J gene TRBJ2-7; possibly TRBD2 for D (5 bases). Trimming removed 4 bases at V and 3 bases at J, with 10 bases between. This CDR3 has 13 amino acids. The CDR3 loop is CASSSGLVYEQYF. CDR3 DNA: TGTGCCAGCAGTTCAGGACTTGTCTACGAGCAGTACTTC.